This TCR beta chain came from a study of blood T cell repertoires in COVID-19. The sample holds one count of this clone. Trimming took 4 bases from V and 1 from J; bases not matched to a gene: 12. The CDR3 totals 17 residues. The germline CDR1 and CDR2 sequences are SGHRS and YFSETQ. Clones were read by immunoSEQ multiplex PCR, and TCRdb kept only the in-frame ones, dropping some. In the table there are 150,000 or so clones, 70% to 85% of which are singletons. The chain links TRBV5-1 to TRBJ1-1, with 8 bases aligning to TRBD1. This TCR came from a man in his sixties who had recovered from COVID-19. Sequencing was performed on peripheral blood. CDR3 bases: TGCGCCAGCAGCCCACACAGGACAGGGTCCCAGAACACTGAAGCTTTCTTT. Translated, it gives CASSPHRTGSQNTEAFF.